Sequencing of this T cell receptor beta chain was carried out in a study of human T cells and chemical hapten exposure. In the study overall: Donors were sensitized with 2% DPC on the upper inner arm. Chiefly women, the patients showed alopecia areata, totalis or universalis. Small volume differences among pooled libraries mainly caused per-sample TCR yield variation. Regarding the study as a whole: The study found expanded TCRs formed significantly more large CDR3 similarity clusters than controls.

TCRdb recomputed calls from the RACE reads with MiXCR, one row per CDR3 protein. The sample yields under 400,000 distinct CDR3 sequences, 5% to 6.5% seen once. Remarks on this clonotype: Antigen unknown.

The time point: pre-sensitization, week 0. The sample's treatment: therapeutic diphenylcyclopropenone sensitization with weekly scalp DPC. Per the germline V gene, CDR1 is SGHKS and CDR2 is YYEKEE (reference sequence). V gave up 0 bases and J gave up 5 bases, with 11 bases separating them. The CDR3 loop spans 15 amino acids. This sequence originates from a woman in her forties or fifties with alopecia areata. Some clones in this sample may be carry-over from other donors' samples. The chain is built from TRBV5-5 and TRBJ2-2; D might be TRBD1 (6 bases). Sequenced material: whole blood, taken in connection with sensitization to the hapten diphenylcyclopropenone (DPC). The chain's CDR3 is CASSLVWQGTGELFF. The CDR3 nucleotides are TGTGCCAGCAGCTTGGTATGGCAGGGGACCGGGGAGCTGTTTTTT.